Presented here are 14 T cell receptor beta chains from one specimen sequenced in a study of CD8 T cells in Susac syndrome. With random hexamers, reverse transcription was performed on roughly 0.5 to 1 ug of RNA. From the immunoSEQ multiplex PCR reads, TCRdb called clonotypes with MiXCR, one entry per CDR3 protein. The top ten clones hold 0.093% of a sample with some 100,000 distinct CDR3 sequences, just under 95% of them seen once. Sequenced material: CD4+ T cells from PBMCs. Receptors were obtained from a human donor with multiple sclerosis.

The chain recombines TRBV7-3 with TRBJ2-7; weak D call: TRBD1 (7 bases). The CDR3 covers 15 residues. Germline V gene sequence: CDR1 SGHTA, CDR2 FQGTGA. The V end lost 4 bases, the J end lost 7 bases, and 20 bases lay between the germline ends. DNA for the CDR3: TGTGCCAGCAGCTCAGAAGGGACAGTGGCGGGGGAGCAGTACTTC. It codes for CASSSEGTVAGEQYF.

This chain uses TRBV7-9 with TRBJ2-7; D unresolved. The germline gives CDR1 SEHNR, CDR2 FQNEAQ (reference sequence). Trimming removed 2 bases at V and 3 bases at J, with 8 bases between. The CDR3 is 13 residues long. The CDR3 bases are TGTGCCAGCAGCTTACAGCTTAGCTACGAGCAGTACTTC. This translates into CASSLQLSYEQYF.

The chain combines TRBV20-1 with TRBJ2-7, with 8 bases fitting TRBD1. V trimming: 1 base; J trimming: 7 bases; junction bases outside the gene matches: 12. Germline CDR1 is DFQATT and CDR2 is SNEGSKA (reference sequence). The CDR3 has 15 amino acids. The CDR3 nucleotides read TGCAGTGCTAGAGTCGCCCGGACAGGGAGGTGGGAGCAGTACTTC. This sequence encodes CSARVARTGRWEQYF.

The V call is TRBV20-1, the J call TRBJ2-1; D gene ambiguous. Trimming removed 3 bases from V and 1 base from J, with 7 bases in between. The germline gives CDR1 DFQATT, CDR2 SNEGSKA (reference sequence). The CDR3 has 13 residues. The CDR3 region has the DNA TGCAGTGCTAGCGGGCCGTCCTACAATGAGCAGTTCTTC. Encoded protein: CSASGPSYNEQFF.

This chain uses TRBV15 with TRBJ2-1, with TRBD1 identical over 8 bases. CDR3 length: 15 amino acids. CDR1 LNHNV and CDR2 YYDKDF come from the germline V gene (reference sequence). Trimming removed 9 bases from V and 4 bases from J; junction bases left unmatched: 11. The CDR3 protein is CATKQGATQYNEQFF. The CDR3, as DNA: TGTGCCACAAAGCAGGGGGCTACGCAATACAATGAGCAGTTCTTC. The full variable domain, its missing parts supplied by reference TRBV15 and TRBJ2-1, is DAMVIQNPRYQVTQFGKPVTLSCSQTLNHNVMYWYQQKSSQAPKLLFHYYDKDFNNEADTPDNFQSRRPNTSFCFLDIRSPGLGDTAMYLCATKQGATQYNEQFFGPGTRLTVL.

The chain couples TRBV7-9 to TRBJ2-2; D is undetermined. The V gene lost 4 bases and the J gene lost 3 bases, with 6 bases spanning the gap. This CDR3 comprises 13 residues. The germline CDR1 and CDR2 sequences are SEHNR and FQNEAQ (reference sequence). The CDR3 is CASSYGDTGELFF. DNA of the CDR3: TGTGCCAGCAGCTATGGGGACACCGGGGAGCTGTTTTTT.

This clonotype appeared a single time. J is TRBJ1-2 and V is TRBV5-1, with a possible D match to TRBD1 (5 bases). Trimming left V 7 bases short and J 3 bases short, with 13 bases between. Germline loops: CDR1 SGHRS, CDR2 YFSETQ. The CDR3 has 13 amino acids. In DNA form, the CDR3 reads TGCGCCAGCCGTCCCTGGGGCGACTATGGCTACACCTTC. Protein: CASRPWGDYGYTF.

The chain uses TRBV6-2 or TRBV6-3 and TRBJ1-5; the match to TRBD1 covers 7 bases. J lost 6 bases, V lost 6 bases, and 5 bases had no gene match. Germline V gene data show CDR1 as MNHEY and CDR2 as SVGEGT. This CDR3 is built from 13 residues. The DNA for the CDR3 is TGTGCCAGCAGACAGGGGATCGGTCAGCCCCAGCATTTT. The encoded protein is CASRQGIGQPQHF.

DNA for the CDR3: TGCAGTATTAAGACAGACACAGATACGCAGTATTTT. This gives the protein CSIKTDTDTQYF. The chain combines TRBV29-1 with TRBJ2-3; D possibly corresponds to TRBD1 (5 bases). The CDR3 is 12 residues long. CDR1 is SQVTM, CDR2 ANQGSEA, per germline.

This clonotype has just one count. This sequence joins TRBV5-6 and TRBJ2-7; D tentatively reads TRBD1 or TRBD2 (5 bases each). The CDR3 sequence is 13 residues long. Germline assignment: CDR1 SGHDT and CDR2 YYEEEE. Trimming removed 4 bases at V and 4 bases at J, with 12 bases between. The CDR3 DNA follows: TGTGCCAGCAGCCTCGGGACGGATTACGAGCAGTACTTC. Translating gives CASSLGTDYEQYF.

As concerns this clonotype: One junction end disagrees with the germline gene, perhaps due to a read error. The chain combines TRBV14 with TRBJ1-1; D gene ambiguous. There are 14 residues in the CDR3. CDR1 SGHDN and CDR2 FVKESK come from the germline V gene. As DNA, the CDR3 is TGTGCCAGCAACCAATTATCGGAGAACACTGAAGCTTTCTTT. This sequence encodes CASNQLSENTEAFF.

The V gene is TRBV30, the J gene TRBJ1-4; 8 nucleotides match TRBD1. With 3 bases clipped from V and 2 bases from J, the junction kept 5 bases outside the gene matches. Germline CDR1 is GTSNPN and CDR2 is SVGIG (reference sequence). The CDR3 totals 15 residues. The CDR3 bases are TGTGCCTGGAGACAGGGGGTTTCGACTAATGAAAAACTGTTTTTT. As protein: CAWRQGVSTNEKLFF.

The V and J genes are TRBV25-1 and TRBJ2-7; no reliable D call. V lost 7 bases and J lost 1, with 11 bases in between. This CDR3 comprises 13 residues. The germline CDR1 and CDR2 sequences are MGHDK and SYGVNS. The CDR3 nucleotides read TGTGCCAGCACCTTACCGGGTTCCTACGAGCAGTACTTC. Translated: CASTLPGSYEQYF.

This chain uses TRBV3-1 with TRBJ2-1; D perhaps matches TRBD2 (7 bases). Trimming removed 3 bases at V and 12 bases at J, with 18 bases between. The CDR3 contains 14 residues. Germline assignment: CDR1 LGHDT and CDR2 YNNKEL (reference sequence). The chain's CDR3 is CASSQGGAGVAQFF. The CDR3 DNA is TGTGCCAGCAGCCAGGGGGGGGCAGGGGTTGCGCAGTTCTTC.